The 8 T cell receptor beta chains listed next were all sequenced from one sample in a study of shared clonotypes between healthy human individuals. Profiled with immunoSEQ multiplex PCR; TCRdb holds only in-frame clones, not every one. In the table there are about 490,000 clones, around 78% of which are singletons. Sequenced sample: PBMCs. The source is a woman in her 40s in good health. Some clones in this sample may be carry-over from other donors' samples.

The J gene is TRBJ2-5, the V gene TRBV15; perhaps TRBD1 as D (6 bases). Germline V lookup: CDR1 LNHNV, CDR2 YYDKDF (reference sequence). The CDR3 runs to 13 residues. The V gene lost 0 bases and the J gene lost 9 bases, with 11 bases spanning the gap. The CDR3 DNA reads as TGTGCCACCAGCAGAGATTTGGGACAAGCCCAGTACTTC. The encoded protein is CATSRDLGQAQYF. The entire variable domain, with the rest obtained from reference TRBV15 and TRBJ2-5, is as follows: DAMVIQNPRYQVTQFGKPVTLSCSQTLNHNVMYWYQQKSSQAPKLLFHYYDKDFNNEADTPDNFQSRRPNTSFCFLDIRSPGLGDTAMYLCATSRDLGQAQYFGPGTRLLVL.

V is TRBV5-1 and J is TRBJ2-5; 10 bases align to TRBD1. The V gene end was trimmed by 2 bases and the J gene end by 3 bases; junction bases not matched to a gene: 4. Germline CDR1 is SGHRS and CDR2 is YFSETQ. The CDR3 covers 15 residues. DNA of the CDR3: TGCGCCAGCAGCTTTGGGGGGACAGGGGAAGAGACCCAGTACTTC. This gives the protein CASSFGGTGEETQYF.

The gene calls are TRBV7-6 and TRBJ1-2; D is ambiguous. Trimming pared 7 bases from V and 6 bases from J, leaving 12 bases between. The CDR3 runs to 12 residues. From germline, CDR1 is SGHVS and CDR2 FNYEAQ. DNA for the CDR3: TGTGCCAGCACGGACGGGCTGCATGGCTACACCTTC. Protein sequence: CASTDGLHGYTF.

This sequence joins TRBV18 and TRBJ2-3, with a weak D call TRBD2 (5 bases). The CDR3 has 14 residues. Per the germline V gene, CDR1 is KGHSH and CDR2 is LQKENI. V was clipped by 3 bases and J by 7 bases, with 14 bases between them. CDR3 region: CASSPGSGGYTQYF. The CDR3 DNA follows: TGTGCCAGCTCACCGGGATCAGGAGGTTATACGCAGTATTTT.

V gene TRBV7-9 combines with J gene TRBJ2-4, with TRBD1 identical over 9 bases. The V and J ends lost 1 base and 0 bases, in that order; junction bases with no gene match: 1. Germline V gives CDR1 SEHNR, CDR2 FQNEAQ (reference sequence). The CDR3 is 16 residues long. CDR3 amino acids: CASSLGTGEAKNIQYF. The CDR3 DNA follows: TGTGCCAGCAGCTTAGGGACAGGGGAAGCCAAAAACATTCAGTACTTC.

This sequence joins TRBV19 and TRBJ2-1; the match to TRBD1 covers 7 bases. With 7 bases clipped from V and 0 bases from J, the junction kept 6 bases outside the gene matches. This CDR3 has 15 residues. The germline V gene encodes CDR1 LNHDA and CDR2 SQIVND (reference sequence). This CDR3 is CASKGQAASYNEQFF. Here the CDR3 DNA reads TGTGCCAGTAAAGGACAGGCGGCCTCCTACAATGAGCAGTTCTTC.

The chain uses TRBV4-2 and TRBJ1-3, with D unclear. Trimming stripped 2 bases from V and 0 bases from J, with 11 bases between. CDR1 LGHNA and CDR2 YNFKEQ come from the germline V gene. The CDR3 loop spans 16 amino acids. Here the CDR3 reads CASSQPGRNSGNTIYF. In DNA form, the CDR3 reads TGTGCCAGCAGCCAACCTGGACGGAACTCTGGAAACACCATATATTTT.

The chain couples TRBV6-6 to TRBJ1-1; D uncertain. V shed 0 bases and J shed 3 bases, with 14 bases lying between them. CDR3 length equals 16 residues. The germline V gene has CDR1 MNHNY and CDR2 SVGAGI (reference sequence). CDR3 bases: TGTGCCAGCAGTTACTCGACTGTAAGAGTCTACACTGAAGCTTTCTTT. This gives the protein CASSYSTVRVYTEAFF.